This TCR beta chain was profiled in a study of shared clonotypes between healthy human individuals. Study-level information: The study drew on two women and three men aged 18 to 49 as donors.

Among the donors, all were Caucasian adults who lived in Nashville, Tennessee. It was around 0.3 ug DNA, around 30,000 T cell genomes, that went into each replicate PCR of unsorted PBMC. The data were produced by immunoSEQ multiplex PCR, yet TCRdb's version contains in-frame clones alone and is incomplete. The top ten clones hold 10% to 15% of a sample with some 510,000 clones, roughly 78% of them seen once. V was cut by 3 bases and J by 5 bases, with 11 bases left in between. Germline assignment: CDR1 MNHNS and CDR2 SASEGT. The CDR3 is 14 amino acids. What was sequenced was PBMCs. The clonotype was recovered from a woman between 35 and 50 years old in good health. Some clones in this sample may be carry-over from other donors' samples. V is TRBV6-1 and J is TRBJ1-5; weak D call: TRBD1 (5 bases). CDR3 region: CASSDVDSYQPQHF. CDR3 in DNA: TGTGCCAGCAGTGATGTTGACAGTTATCAGCCCCAGCATTTT.